The present entry profiles one T cell receptor beta chain with its context. These data originate in a study of control samples from healthy donors and cancer patients. The protocol was immunoSEQ multiplex PCR, while the TCRdb copy is restricted to in-frame clones and leaves out a portion. Among approximately 140,000 clones listed, approximately 93% were seen once. The sample comprised blood. This clonotype originated in a man aged 18 to 29 in good health.

CDR3 DNA: TGCGCCAGCAGTGAGTACGAGATCATGAACACTGAAGCTTTCTTT. Amino acid sequence: CASSEYEIMNTEAFF. V usage is TRBV10-1 and J usage is TRBJ1-1, with no clear D. In germline, CDR1 is WNHNN, CDR2 SYGVQD (reference sequence). V lost 1 base to trimming and J lost 0 bases, with 9 bases between them. The CDR3 spans 15 residues.